What follows are 10 T cell receptor beta chains derived from one specimen sequenced in a study of blood T cell repertoires in COVID-19. Sequencing was performed with immunoSEQ multiplex PCR; in TCRdb, only in-frame clones are kept and a portion is missing. The data hold about 260,000 clones, with 75% to 95% observed a single time. Sequencing input: peripheral blood. The receptors were sampled from a person aged 18 to 30 with COVID-19, enrolled during active disease.

This chain joins TRBV4-1 and TRBJ2-2; TRBD2 matches at 11 bases. There are 21 residues in the CDR3. V dropped 1 base and J dropped 2; count of bases not matched to a gene: 15. Germline CDR1 MGHRA, CDR2 YSYEKL. DNA for the CDR3: TGCGCCAGCAGCCAAGTCCCCGGGACTAGCGGCTACATCCAAAACACCGGGGAGCTGTTTTTT. Its translation: CASSQVPGTSGYIQNTGELFF.

This chain connects TRBV11-2 to TRBJ2-1; TRBD2 aligns across 9 bases. This CDR3 region has 14 residues. After removal of 3 bases from V and 10 bases from J, the junction contained 7 bases not matched to a gene. The germline V gene has CDR1 SGHAT and CDR2 FQNNGV. The DNA of the CDR3 is TGTGCCAGCAGCTTGGCGGGAGGGCGCTGGGAGCAGTTCTTC. Translation gives CASSLAGGRWEQFF.

This clone was seen only a few times. V usage is TRBV19 and J usage is TRBJ1-1, with no clear D. This CDR3 is built from 13 residues. Trimming stripped 3 bases from V and 4 bases from J, with 9 bases between. The germline V gene encodes CDR1 LNHDA and CDR2 SQIVND (reference sequence). DNA of the CDR3: TGTGCCAGTAGTATCGAGGTGACCACTGAAGCTTTCTTT. Translated: CASSIEVTTEAFF. The entire variable domain, with the rest obtained from reference TRBV19 and TRBJ1-1, is as follows: DGGITQSPKYLFRKEGQNVTLSCEQNLNHDAMYWYRQDPGQGLRLIYYSQIVNDFQKGDIAEGYSVSREKKESFPLTVTSAQKNPTAFYLCASSIEVTTEAFFGQGTRLTVV.

The rearrangement links TRBV7-6 to TRBJ2-7; D may be TRBD1 (5 bases). CDR1 is SGHVS, CDR2 FNYEAQ, per germline. The V end was cut by 5 bases, the J end by 2 bases, with 16 bases between. The CDR3 totals 15 residues. CDR3 bases: TGTGCCAGCAGCCCAGGAGCAGCAGGGCCCTACGAGCAGTACTTC. This encodes CASSPGAAGPYEQYF.

The chain is built from TRBV6-6 and TRBJ2-3; D is unresolved. The CDR3 has 13 residues. Germline assignment: CDR1 MNHNY and CDR2 SVGAGI (reference sequence). Trimming took off 6 bases at V and 1 base at J, with 8 bases between the two ends. The CDR3 nucleotides read TGTGCCAGCAGCGACTTGGGCACAGATACGCAGTATTTT. Amino acids: CASSDLGTDTQYF.

Here the CDR3 reads CASTRVYDGYTF. In DNA form, the CDR3 reads TGTGCCAGCACACGGGTTTATGATGGCTACACCTTC. The chain couples TRBV28 to TRBJ1-2; unclear D gene. The V end lost 7 bases, the J end lost 6 bases, and 12 bases lay between the germline ends. The germline V gene has CDR1 MDHEN and CDR2 SYDVKM. There are 12 residues in the CDR3.

This clone was seen only once. The chain joins TRBV6-1 to TRBJ2-3, with TRBD1 as a possible D gene (5 bases). Per the germline V gene, CDR1 is MNHNS and CDR2 is SASEGT. This CDR3 comprises 14 residues. The V gene lost 2 bases and the J gene lost 2 bases, with 8 bases spanning the gap. The CDR3: CASSEQGNTDTQYF. For the CDR3, the DNA is TGTGCCAGCAGTGAACAGGGCAACACAGATACGCAGTATTTT.

CDR3 nucleotides: TGTGCCAGCAGTCCCACGAGAACCGGGAGTTTGGCCACAGATACGCAGTATTTT. Protein product: CASSPTRTGSLATDTQYF. V is TRBV3-1 (or the pseudogene TRBV3-2) and J is TRBJ2-3; D is perhaps TRBD2 (6 bases). V gave up 6 bases and J gave up 2 bases, with 24 bases separating them. The germline CDR1 and CDR2 sequences are LGHDT and YNNKEL (reference sequence). This CDR3 comprises 18 residues.

The chain has TRBV7-2 and TRBJ2-4, with 15 bases aligning to TRBD2. The V gene's germline CDR1 is SGHTA and CDR2 FQGNSA. J gave up 9 bases and V 5 bases, and 17 bases lay outside the gene matches. CDR3 length: 19 residues. The CDR3: CASSPSDGLAGGPRSIQYF. Here the CDR3 DNA reads TGTGCCAGCAGCCCCAGTGATGGACTAGCGGGAGGGCCGAGGAGCATTCAGTACTTC. The full variable domain, with the rest looked up from reference TRBV7-2 and TRBJ2-4, is GAGVSQSPSNKVTEKGKDVELRCDPISGHTALYWYRQSLGQGLEFLIYFQGNSAPDKSGLPSDRFSAERTGGSVSTLTIQRTQQEDSAVYLCASSPSDGLAGGPRSIQYFGAGTRLSVL.

The chain employs TRBV9 and TRBJ2-7; 8 bases are shared with TRBD1. Germline assignment: CDR1 SGDLS and CDR2 YYNGEE. The CDR3 contains 16 residues. Trimming at V came to 3 bases and at J to 5 bases, leaving 13 bases not matched to a gene. This chain's CDR3 is CASSADSGGITDEQYF. The CDR3 DNA is TGTGCCAGCAGCGCCGATTCAGGGGGCATAACGGACGAGCAGTACTTC.